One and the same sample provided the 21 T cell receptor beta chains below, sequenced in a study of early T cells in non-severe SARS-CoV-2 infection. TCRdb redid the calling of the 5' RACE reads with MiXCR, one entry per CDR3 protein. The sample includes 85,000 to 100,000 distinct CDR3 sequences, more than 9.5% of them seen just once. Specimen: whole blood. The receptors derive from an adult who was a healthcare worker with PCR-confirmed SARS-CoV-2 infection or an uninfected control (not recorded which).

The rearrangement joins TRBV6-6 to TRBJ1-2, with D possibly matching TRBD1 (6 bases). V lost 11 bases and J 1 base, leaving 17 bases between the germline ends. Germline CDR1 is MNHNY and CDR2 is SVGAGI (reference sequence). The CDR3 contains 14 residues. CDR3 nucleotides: TGTGCCTCCAAGGGGGGGCGAAATAACTATGGCTACACCTTC. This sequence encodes CASKGGRNNYGYTF.

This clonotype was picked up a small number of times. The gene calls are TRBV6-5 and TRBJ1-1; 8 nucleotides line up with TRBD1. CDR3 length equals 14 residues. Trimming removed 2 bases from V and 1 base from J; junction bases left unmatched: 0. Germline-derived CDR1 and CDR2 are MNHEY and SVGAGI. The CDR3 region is CASSYDRGNTEAFF. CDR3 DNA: TGTGCCAGCAGTTACGACAGGGGGAACACTGAAGCTTTCTTT.

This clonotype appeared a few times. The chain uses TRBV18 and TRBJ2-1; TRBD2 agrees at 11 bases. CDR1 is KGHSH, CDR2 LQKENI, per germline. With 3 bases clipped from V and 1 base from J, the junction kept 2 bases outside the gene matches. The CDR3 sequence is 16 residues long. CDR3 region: CASSPLAGGSYNEQFF. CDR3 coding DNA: TGTGCCAGCTCACCCCTAGCGGGGGGATCCTACAATGAGCAGTTCTTC.

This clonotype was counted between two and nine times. CDR3 nucleotide sequence: TGTGCCAGCAGTGAAGGTGCGGGACCGGCAACCTACGAGCAGTACTTC. Encoded protein: CASSEGAGPATYEQYF. The V and J genes are TRBV2 and TRBJ2-7; perhaps TRBD2 as D (6 bases). The CDR3 spans 16 residues. V dropped 1 base and J dropped 2 bases, with 15 bases sitting between them. The germline V gene encodes CDR1 SNHLY and CDR2 FYNNEI.

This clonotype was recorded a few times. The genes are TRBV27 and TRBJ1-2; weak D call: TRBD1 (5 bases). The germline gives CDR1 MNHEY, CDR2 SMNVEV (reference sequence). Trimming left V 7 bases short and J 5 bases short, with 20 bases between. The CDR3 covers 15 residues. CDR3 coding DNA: TGTGCCAGCACTCCCTTCGTTGATGGGGGTTATGGCTACACCTTC. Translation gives CASTPFVDGGYGYTF.

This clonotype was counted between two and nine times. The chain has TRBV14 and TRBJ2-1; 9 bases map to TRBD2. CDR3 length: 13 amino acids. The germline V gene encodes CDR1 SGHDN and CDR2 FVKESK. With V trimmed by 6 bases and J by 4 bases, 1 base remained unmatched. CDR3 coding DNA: TGTGCCAGCAGGCTAGCGGGGTACAATGAGCAGTTCTTC. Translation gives CASRLAGYNEQFF.

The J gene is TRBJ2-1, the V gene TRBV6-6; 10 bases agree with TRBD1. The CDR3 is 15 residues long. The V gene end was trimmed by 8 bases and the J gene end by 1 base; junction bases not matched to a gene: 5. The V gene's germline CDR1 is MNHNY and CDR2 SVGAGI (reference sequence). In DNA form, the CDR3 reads TGTGCCAGCTTCGACAGGGGGCTATCCTACAATGAGCAGTTCTTC. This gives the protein CASFDRGLSYNEQFF.

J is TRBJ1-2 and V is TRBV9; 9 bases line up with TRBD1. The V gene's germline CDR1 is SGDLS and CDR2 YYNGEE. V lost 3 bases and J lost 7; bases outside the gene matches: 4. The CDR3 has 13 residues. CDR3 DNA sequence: TGTGCCAGCAGCGAACAGGGGGCTGGTGGCTACACCTTC. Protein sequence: CASSEQGAGGYTF. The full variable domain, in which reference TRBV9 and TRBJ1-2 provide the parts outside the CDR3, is DSGVTQTPKHLITATGQRVTLRCSPRSGDLSVYWYQQSLDQGLQFLIQYYNGEERAKGNILERFSAQQFPDLHSELNLSSLELGDSALYFCASSEQGAGGYTFGSGTRLTVV.

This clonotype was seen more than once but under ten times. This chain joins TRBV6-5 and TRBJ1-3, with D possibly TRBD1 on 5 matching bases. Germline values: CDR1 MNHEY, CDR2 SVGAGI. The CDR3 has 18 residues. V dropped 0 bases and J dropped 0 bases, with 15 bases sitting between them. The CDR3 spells CASSYSRQGIFSGNTIYF. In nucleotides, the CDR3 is TGTGCCAGCAGTTACTCGCGCCAGGGCATCTTCTCTGGAAACACCATATATTTT.

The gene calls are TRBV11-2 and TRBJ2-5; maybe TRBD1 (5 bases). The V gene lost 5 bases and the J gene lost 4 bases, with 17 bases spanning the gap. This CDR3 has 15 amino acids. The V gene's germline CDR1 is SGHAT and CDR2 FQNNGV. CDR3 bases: TGTGCCAGCAGCCCTAGAGCAGGGATGGTAGAGACCCAGTACTTC. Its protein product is CASSPRAGMVETQYF.

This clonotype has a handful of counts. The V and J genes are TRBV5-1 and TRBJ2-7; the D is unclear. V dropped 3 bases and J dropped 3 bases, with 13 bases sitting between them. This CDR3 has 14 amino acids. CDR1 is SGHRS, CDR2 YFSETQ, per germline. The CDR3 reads CASSSRPKIYEQYF. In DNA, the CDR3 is TGCGCCAGCAGCTCACGACCAAAGATCTACGAGCAGTACTTC.

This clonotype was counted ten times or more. In nucleotides, the CDR3 is TGTGCCAGCAGCAAGGCACCCTTGAGCTCCTACGAGCAGTACTTC. Its protein is CASSKAPLSSYEQYF. This chain connects TRBV12-3 or TRBV12-4 to TRBJ2-7; D not certain. V shed 6 bases and J shed 0 bases, with 15 bases lying between them. This CDR3 has 15 amino acids.

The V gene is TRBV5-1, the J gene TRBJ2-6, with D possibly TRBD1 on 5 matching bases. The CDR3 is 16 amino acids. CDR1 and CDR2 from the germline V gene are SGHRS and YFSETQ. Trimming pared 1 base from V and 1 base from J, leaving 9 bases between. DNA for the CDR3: TGCGCCAGCAGCTTGCCAGGACAATCTGGGGCCAACGTCCTGACTTTC. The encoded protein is CASSLPGQSGANVLTF. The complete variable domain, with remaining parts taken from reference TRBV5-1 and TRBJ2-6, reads KAGVTQTPRYLIKTRGQQVTLSCSPISGHRSVSWYQQTPGQGLQFLFEYFSETQRNKGNFPGRFSGRQFSNSRSEMNVSTLELGDSALYLCASSLPGQSGANVLTFGAGSRLTVL.

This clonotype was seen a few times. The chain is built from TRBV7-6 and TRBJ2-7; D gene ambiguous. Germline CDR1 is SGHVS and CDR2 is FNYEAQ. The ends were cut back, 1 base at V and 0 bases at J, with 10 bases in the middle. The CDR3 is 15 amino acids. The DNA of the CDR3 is TGTGCCAGCAGCTTAGGGACGCCTCCCTCCTACGAGCAGTACTTC. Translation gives CASSLGTPPSYEQYF.

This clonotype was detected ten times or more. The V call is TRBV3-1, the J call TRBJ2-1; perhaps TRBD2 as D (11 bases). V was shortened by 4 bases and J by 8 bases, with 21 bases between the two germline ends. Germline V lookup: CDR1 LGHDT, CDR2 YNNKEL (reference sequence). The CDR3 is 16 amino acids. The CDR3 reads CASSLRLAGTGDEQFF. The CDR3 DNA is TGTGCCAGCAGCCTCAGACTAGCGGGGACAGGGGATGAGCAGTTCTTC.

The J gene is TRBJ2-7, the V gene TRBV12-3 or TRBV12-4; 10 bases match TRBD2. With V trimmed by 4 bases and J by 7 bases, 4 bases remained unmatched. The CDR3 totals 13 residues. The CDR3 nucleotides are TGTGCCAGCAGTTCTAGCGGGAGCTCGGAGCAGTACTTC. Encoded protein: CASSSSGSSEQYF.

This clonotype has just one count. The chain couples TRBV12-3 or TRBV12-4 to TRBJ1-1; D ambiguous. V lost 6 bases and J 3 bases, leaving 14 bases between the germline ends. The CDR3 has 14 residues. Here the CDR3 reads CASSLFPRDTEAFF. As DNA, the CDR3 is TGTGCCAGCAGCTTGTTCCCCCGGGACACTGAAGCTTTCTTT.

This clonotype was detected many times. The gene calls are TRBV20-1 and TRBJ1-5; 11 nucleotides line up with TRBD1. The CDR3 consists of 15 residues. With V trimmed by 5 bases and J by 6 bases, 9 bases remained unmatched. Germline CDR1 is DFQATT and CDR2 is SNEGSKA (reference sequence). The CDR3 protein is CSARDRGLGRQPQHF. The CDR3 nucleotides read TGCAGTGCTCGGGACAGGGGGTTAGGACGTCAGCCCCAGCATTTT.

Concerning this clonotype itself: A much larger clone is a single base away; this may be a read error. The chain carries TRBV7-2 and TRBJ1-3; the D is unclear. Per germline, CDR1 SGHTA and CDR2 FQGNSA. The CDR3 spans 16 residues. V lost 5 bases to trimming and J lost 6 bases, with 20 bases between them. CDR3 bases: TGTGCCAGCAGCACCTATCAAGCGAGAACTGAAAACACCATATATTTT. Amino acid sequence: CASSTYQARTENTIYF.

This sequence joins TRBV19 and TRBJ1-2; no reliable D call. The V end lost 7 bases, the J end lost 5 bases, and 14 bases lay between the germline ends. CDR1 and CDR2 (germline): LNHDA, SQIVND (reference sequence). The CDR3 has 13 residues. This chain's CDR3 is CASTPHGFYGYTF. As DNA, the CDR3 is TGTGCCAGTACCCCTCATGGATTTTATGGCTACACCTTC.

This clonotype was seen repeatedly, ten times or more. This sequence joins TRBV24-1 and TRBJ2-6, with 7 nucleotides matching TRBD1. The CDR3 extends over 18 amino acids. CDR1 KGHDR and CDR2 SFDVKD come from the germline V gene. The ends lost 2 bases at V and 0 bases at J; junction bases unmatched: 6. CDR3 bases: TGTGCCACCAGTGATTCGAGGGCAGGGGGCTCTGGGGCCAACGTCCTGACTTTC. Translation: CATSDSRAGGSGANVLTF.